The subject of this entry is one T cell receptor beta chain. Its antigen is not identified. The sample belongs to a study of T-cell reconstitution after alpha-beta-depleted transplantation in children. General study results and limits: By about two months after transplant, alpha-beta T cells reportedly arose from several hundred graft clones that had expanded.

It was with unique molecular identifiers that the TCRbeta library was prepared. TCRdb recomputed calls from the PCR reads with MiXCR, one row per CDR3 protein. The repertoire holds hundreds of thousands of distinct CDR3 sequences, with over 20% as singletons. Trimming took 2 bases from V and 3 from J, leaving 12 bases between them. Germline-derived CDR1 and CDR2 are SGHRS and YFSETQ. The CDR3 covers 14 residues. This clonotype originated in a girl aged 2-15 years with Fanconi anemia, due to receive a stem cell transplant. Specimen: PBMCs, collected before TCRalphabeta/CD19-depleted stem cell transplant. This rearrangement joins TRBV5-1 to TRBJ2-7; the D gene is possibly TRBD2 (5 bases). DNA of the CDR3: TGCGCCAGCAGCTTCTCGTCCAGCGGCTACGAGCAGTACTTC. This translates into CASSFSSSGYEQYF.